The present T cell receptor beta chain was sequenced within a study of CD8+CD57+ T cells in acquired aplastic anemia. Study summary: Sorted CD4+ and CD8+ cells yielded DNA averaging around 3 ug.

The CDR3 is 16 amino acids. V shed 0 bases and J shed 7 bases, with 13 bases lying between them. From germline, CDR1 is MGHDK and CDR2 SYGVNS. Findings of the study overall: Controls did not differ significantly from patients in CD8+ Simpson's diversity. Overlapping CD8+ CDR3 repertoires of patients and controls contained some 27 shared sequences.

Template material for TCR beta VDJ and CDR3 profiling consisted of genomic DNA. TCRdb re-called the reads with MiXCR, one entry per CDR3 protein. The data show about 270,000 distinct CDR3 sequences, with roughly 50% seen just once and approximately 8.2% held by the top ten. A remark on this clonotype: Its antigen is not identified.

Sample: sorted CD4+, CD8+, or CD8+CD57+ T cells (not recorded which) from PBMCs. The sequence derives from a human donor with severe aplastic anemia or a healthy control (not recorded which). The chain carries TRBV25-1 and TRBJ1-6, with D perhaps TRBD1 (5 bases). The CDR3 DNA is TGTGCCAGCAGTGAATATCAGGGACGGCTAAATTCACCCCTCCACTTT. It specifies CASSEYQGRLNSPLHF.